The source of this T cell receptor beta chain is a study of regulatory T cells in long-lasting Graves disease. TCR beta libraries were built with iRepertoire HTBI primers and Arm-PCR of CDR3 regions. TCRdb ran MiXCR on the multiplex PCR reads and lists one entry per CDR3 protein. Of 400,000 to 650,000 distinct CDR3 sequences in the sample, about 16% were seen once. As for time point: newly diagnosed GD, antithyroid drugs for less than 3 months. TCR sequences were obtained from RNA taken from PBMCs. A note on this clonotype: As yet, its antigen is unknown. Sequence at one end of the junction differs from germline and may be a read error.

General study findings and limits: The study found persistent patients shared more public clonotypes (fewer than 3,000) than new patients (about 880).

The same data also went into a second study, on T cells in Graves' hyperthyroidism and ophthalmopathy. In that study: Most thyroid clonotypes that were expanded above 0.001 also turned up in blood. Ophthalmopathy could be told apart from stable hyperthyroidism with a 13 V-J model.

The clonotype comes from a woman between 40 and 65 years old with Graves disease. The sequences come from peripheral blood mononuclear cells (PBMCs), collected at new diagnosis, from a patient treated with antithyroid drugs.

CDR3 bases: TGTGCCAGCAGTTTCTTCCCCCCACTTATCGGGGCAAGTCGGTCCGGGGAGCTGGTTTTT. Translated: CASSFFPPLIGASRSGELVF. The chain uses TRBV12-3 or TRBV12-4 and TRBJ2-2, with D perhaps being TRBD1 or TRBD2 (5 bases each). The CDR3 runs 20 residues.